The next 24 T cell receptor beta chains were all read from a single sample in a study of blood T cell repertoires in COVID-19. Produced via immunoSEQ multiplex PCR; TCRdb's table is partial and in-frame only. This table has a few hundred thousand clones, 85% appearing once. The material sequenced was PBMCs or T cells enriched from blood (not recorded which). The source is a man in his forties who had recovered from COVID-19.

A few counts support this clone. The rearrangement uses TRBV11-2 and TRBJ2-7; possibly TRBD1 for D (6 bases). The V end lost 4 bases, the J end lost 2 bases, and 15 bases lay between the germline ends. The CDR3 contains 15 residues. Germline assignment: CDR1 SGHAT and CDR2 FQNNGV. Written as DNA, the CDR3 is TGTGCCAGCAGCTCCTCTGACCGACAGGCCTACGAGCAGTACTTC. This gives the protein CASSSSDRQAYEQYF.

The sample holds one count of this clone. This chain joins TRBV25-1 and TRBJ2-7; the D gene is possibly TRBD1 (5 bases). Trimming stripped 5 bases from V and 2 bases from J, with 13 bases between. CDR3 size: 14 residues. Germline V CDR1 and CDR2: MGHDK, SYGVNS. The CDR3 DNA is TGTGCCAGCAGTTTGACCGACAGAGCCTACGAGCAGTACTTC. Encoded protein: CASSLTDRAYEQYF.

For this clone: The sample holds other DNA sequences that translate to the same CDR3. The gene calls are TRBV6-5 and TRBJ2-7; D remains unclear. Trimming pared 2 bases from V and 0 bases from J, leaving 8 bases between. The germline V gene has CDR1 MNHEY and CDR2 SVGAGI. The CDR3 is 14 residues long. Here the CDR3 reads CASSYGLSSYEQYF. As DNA, the CDR3 is TGTGCCAGCAGTTACGGGCTTTCCTCCTACGAGCAGTACTTC.

The chain joins TRBV14 to TRBJ2-2; maybe TRBD1 (6 bases). CDR1 and CDR2 (germline): SGHDN, FVKESK. The CDR3 length is 16 residues. V was cut by 4 bases and J by 3 bases, with 15 bases left in between. In DNA form, the CDR3 reads TGTGCCAGCAGCCGGCTAGGCAGGGGTGACACCGGGGAGCTGTTTTTT. This translates into CASSRLGRGDTGELFF.

This clone was seen once. The identical CDR3 is also encoded by other nucleotide sequences in the sample. The J gene is TRBJ2-2, the V gene TRBV28; D is uncertain. Germline-derived CDR1 and CDR2 are MDHEN and SYDVKM. V lost 7 bases and J 0 bases, leaving 3 bases between the germline ends. This CDR3 has 12 residues. The CDR3 loop is CASTTNTGELFF. DNA for the CDR3: TGTGCCAGCACCACGAACACCGGGGAGCTGTTTTTT.

The gene calls are TRBV5-4 and TRBJ2-7, with D possibly matching TRBD1 (5 bases). Trimming left V 5 bases short and J 3 bases short, with 9 bases between. Germline-derived CDR1 and CDR2 are SGHNT and YYREEE (reference sequence). The CDR3 has 12 amino acids. CDR3 residues: CASSFTGYEQYF. CDR3 sequence (DNA): TGTGCCAGCAGTTTCACAGGCTACGAGCAGTACTTC.

CDR3 amino acids: CASMLAGVSSKTQYF. In DNA form, the CDR3 reads TGTGCCAGCATGCTAGCGGGAGTTTCGAGCAAGACCCAGTACTTC. This sequence joins TRBV2 and TRBJ2-5, with TRBD2 identical over 10 bases. The germline gives CDR1 SNHLY, CDR2 FYNNEI. This CDR3 is 15 amino acids long. With 7 bases clipped from V and 6 bases from J, the junction kept 11 bases outside the gene matches.

The rearrangement links TRBV19 to TRBJ2-7; 10 nucleotides align to TRBD2. Germline lookup yields CDR1 LNHDA and CDR2 SQIVND (reference sequence). V trimming: 5 bases; J trimming: 3 bases; junction bases outside the gene matches: 7. This CDR3 contains 15 residues. The DNA for the CDR3 is TGTGCCAGTAGTCAAGCGGGAGGGCTTATCTACGAGCAGTACTTC. It translates to CASSQAGGLIYEQYF.

V usage is TRBV28 and J usage is TRBJ2-2, with a tentative D call TRBD2 (6 bases). Between the trimmed V and J ends, which lost 3 bases and 3 bases, there was a span of 14 bases. CDR1 and CDR2 (germline): MDHEN, SYDVKM. The CDR3 loop spans 16 amino acids. CDR3 in DNA: TGTGCCAGCAGTTTCCAGGCTAGCGAATACACCGGGGAGCTGTTTTTT. Its protein product is CASSFQASEYTGELFF.

This chain uses TRBV5-6 with TRBJ1-4; D might be TRBD1 (6 bases). The CDR3 extends over 15 amino acids. Germline V CDR1 and CDR2: SGHDT, YYEEEE. V was pared by 6 bases and J by 4 bases, with 16 bases between. The CDR3 is CASNSHREGNEKLFF. The DNA of the CDR3 is TGTGCCAGCAATTCCCACAGGGAGGGTAATGAAAAACTGTTTTTT.

The CDR3 sequence: CASSPGQGRIGYTF. CDR3 DNA: TGTGCCAGCAGTCCCGGACAGGGAAGGATCGGCTACACCTTC. The chain joins TRBV28 to TRBJ1-2; the match to TRBD1 covers 8 bases. The CDR3 consists of 14 residues. CDR1 and CDR2 (germline): MDHEN, SYDVKM. V was pared by 5 bases and J by 8 bases, with 10 bases of the junction left unmatched.

J is TRBJ1-5 and V is TRBV30, with D tentatively TRBD1 (6 bases). The germline V gene encodes CDR1 GTSNPN and CDR2 SVGIG (reference sequence). The CDR3 extends over 16 amino acids. V was clipped by 3 bases and J by 2 bases, with 17 bases between them. The CDR3: CAWSLPQGIGNQPQHF. The CDR3 coding sequence is TGTGCCTGGAGCCTACCCCAGGGGATCGGCAATCAGCCCCAGCATTTT.

This clone was seen just once. The rearrangement links TRBV6-2 or TRBV6-3 to TRBJ1-6, with a weak D call TRBD1 (6 bases). CDR1 MNHEY and CDR2 SVGEGT come from the germline V gene. CDR3 length equals 15 residues. V lost 5 bases, J lost 14 bases, and 22 bases lay in between. CDR3 protein: CASSEATGSGFTLHF. The CDR3 DNA reads as TGTGCCAGCAGTGAGGCGACAGGCTCCGGCTTTACCCTCCACTTT.

The rearrangement links TRBV7-2 to TRBJ2-7; 8 bases are shared with TRBD2. The germline gives CDR1 SGHTA, CDR2 FQGNSA. This CDR3 region has 13 residues. V trimming: 1 base; J trimming: 6 bases; junction bases outside the gene matches: 2. In nucleotides, the CDR3 is TGTGCCAGCAGCTTAGAACGGGAGGGCGAGCAGTACTTC. Protein product: CASSLEREGEQYF.

The chain uses TRBV30 and TRBJ2-7; maybe TRBD1 (6 bases). V gave up 5 bases and J gave up 7 bases, with 12 bases separating them. Germline-derived CDR1 and CDR2 are GTSNPN and SVGIG (reference sequence). CDR3 length equals 11 residues. The CDR3 here is CAWDRSGEQYF. The CDR3 DNA reads as TGTGCCTGGGACAGGTCTGGGGAGCAGTACTTC.

For this clone: A much more abundant neighbour one base away suggests this may be a read error. The chain has TRBV7-9 and TRBJ1-2; 8 nucleotides line up with TRBD1. Losses at the gene ends were 5 bases for V and 3 bases for J; bases not matched to a gene: 5. Per the germline V gene, CDR1 is SEHNR and CDR2 is FQNEAQ (reference sequence). The CDR3 extends over 14 amino acids. CDR3 in amino acids: CASSPRTGYYGYTF. The CDR3 DNA reads as TGTGCCAGCAGCCCCCGGACAGGGTACTATGGCTACACCTTC.

V usage is TRBV7-8 and J usage is TRBJ2-7, with D maybe TRBD2 (5 bases). This CDR3 is built from 14 residues. The V gene's germline CDR1 is SGHVS and CDR2 FQNEAQ. V lost 5 bases and J 2 bases, leaving 13 bases between the germline ends. The CDR3: CASSAGSSTYEQYF. The CDR3 region has the DNA TGTGCCAGCAGCGCGGGTTCGTCCACCTACGAGCAGTACTTC.

The gene calls are TRBV7-2 and TRBJ2-7; D call uncertain. The CDR3 spans 14 residues. CDR1 is SGHTA and CDR2 is FQGNSA in the germline V gene. Trimming left V 1 base short and J 4 bases short, with 11 bases between. CDR3 in amino acids: CASSLEASSYEQYF. CDR3 coding DNA: TGTGCCAGCAGCTTAGAAGCCTCTTCTTACGAGCAGTACTTC. Looking up the rest from reference TRBV7-2 and TRBJ2-7 gives the full variable domain: GAGVSQSPSNKVTEKGKDVELRCDPISGHTALYWYRQSLGQGLEFLIYFQGNSAPDKSGLPSDRFSAERTGGSVSTLTIQRTQQEDSAVYLCASSLEASSYEQYFGPGTRLTVT.

V is TRBV11-3 and J is TRBJ1-4, with 10 bases fitting TRBD1. The germline V gene has CDR1 SGHNT and CDR2 YENEEA. V shed 1 base and J 6 bases; nucleotides not matched to a gene: 5. This CDR3 is 16 amino acids long. For the CDR3, the DNA is TGTGCCAGCAGCTTAGCGACAGGGGGCATCTATGAAAAACTGTTTTTT. Its protein is CASSLATGGIYEKLFF.

This chain joins TRBV4-3 and TRBJ2-1; D is perhaps TRBD2 (5 bases). The germline gives CDR1 LGHNA, CDR2 YSLEER. The CDR3 consists of 15 residues. Trimming removed 0 bases from V and 4 bases from J, with 10 bases in between. The CDR3 bases are TGCGCCAGCAGCCAAGAATCAGCGGAATACAATGAGCAGTTCTTC. Its protein product is CASSQESAEYNEQFF.

The chain combines TRBV11-3 with TRBJ2-7; 7 bases fit TRBD2. After removal of 0 bases from V and 4 bases from J, the junction contained 9 bases not matched to a gene. CDR3 length: 16 amino acids. The V gene's germline CDR1 is SGHNT and CDR2 YENEEA. CDR3 loop: CASSLDYRGRVYEQYF. Written as DNA, the CDR3 is TGTGCCAGCAGCTTAGATTACCGCGGGAGAGTGTACGAGCAGTACTTC.

The rearrangement links TRBV4-1 to TRBJ1-6, with D hard to call. The V end lost 4 bases, the J end lost 1 base, and 11 bases lay between the germline ends. The germline V gene has CDR1 MGHRA and CDR2 YSYEKL. The CDR3 spans 16 residues. Written as DNA, the CDR3 is TGCGCCAGCAGCCTTCCGGGTGGTTCCTATAATTCACCCCTCCACTTT. Amino acids: CASSLPGGSYNSPLHF.

This clone is a singleton in its sample. The chain recombines TRBV27 with TRBJ2-7, with a weak D call TRBD1 (6 bases). CDR3 length: 13 amino acids. Trimming pared 1 base from V and 5 bases from J, leaving 9 bases between. CDR1 and CDR2 from the germline V gene are MNHEY and SMNVEV (reference sequence). CDR3 loop: CASSLFQGHEQYF. The CDR3 coding sequence is TGTGCCAGCAGTTTATTCCAGGGGCACGAGCAGTACTTC.

This clone came up once. The chain recombines TRBV3-1 (or the pseudogene TRBV3-2) with TRBJ2-6; D unclear. In germline, CDR1 is LGHDT, CDR2 YNNKEL (reference sequence). This CDR3 contains 16 residues. Trimming cost V 0 bases and J 0 bases, with 6 bases left between them. This chain's CDR3 is CASSQDGISGANVLTF. The CDR3 DNA sequence: TGTGCCAGCAGCCAAGACGGTATCTCTGGGGCCAACGTCCTGACTTTC.